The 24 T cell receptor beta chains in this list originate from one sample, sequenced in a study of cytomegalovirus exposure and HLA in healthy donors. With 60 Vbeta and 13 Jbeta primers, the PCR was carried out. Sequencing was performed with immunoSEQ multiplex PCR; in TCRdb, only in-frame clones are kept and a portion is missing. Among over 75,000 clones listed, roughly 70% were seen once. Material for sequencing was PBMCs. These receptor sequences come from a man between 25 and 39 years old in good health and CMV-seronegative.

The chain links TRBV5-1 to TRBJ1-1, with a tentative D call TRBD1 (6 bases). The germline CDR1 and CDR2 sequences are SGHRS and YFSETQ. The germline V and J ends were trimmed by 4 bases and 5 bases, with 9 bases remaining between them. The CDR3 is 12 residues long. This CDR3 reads CASSPRGTEAFF. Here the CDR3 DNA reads TGCGCCAGCAGCCCTAGGGGGACTGAAGCTTTCTTT. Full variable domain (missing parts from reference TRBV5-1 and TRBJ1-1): KAGVTQTPRYLIKTRGQQVTLSCSPISGHRSVSWYQQTPGQGLQFLFEYFSETQRNKGNFPGRFSGRQFSNSRSEMNVSTLELGDSALYLCASSPRGTEAFFGQGTRLTVV.

The CDR3, as DNA: TGTGCCAGCAGGTCGCAGGGGGCAACTAATGAAAAACTGTTTTTT. Translating it yields CASRSQGATNEKLFF. The chain combines TRBV6-1 with TRBJ1-4, with 7 bases identical to TRBD1. CDR1 and CDR2 from the germline V gene are MNHNS and SASEGT. V gave up 6 bases and J gave up 0 bases; unmatched junction bases: 4. The CDR3 loop spans 15 amino acids.

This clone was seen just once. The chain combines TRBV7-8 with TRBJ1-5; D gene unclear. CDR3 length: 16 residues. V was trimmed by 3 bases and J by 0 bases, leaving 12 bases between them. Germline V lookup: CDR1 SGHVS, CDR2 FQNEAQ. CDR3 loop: CASSLGRAYSNQPQHF. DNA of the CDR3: TGTGCCAGCAGCTTGGGGAGGGCCTATAGCAATCAGCCCCAGCATTTT.

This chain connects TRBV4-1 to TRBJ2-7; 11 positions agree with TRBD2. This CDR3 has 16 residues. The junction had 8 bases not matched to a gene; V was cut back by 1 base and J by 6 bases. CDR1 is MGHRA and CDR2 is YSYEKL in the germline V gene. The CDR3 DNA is TGCGCCAGCAGCCAAGTGGAACTAGCGGGAGAGGTCGAGCAGTACTTC. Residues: CASSQVELAGEVEQYF.

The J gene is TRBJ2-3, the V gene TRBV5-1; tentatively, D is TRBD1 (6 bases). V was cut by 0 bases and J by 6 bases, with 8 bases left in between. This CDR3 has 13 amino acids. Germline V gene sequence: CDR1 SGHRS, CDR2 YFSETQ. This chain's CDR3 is CASSLGQGDTQYF. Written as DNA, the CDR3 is TGCGCCAGCAGCTTGGGGCAGGGGGATACGCAGTATTTT. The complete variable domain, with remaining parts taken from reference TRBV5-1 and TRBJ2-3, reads KAGVTQTPRYLIKTRGQQVTLSCSPISGHRSVSWYQQTPGQGLQFLFEYFSETQRNKGNFPGRFSGRQFSNSRSEMNVSTLELGDSALYLCASSLGQGDTQYFGPGTRLTVL.

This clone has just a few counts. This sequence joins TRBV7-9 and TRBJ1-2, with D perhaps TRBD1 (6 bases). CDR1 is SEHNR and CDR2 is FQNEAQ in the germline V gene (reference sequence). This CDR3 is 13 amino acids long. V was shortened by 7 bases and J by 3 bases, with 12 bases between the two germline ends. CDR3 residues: CASNQDRYYGYTF. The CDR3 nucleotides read TGTGCCAGCAACCAGGACAGATACTATGGCTACACCTTC.

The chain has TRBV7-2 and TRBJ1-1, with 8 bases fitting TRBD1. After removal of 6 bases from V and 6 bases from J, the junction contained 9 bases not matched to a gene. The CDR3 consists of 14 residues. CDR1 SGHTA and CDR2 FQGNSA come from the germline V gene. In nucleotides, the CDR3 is TGTGCCAGCAGTCCAGGGGGCCTGGGCGCTGAAGCTTTCTTT. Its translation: CASSPGGLGAEAFF.

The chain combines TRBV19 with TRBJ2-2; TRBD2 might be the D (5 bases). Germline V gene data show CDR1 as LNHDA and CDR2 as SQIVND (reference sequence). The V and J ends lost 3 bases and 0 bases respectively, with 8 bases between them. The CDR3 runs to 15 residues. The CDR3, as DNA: TGTGCCAGTAGTATTACAGCGGCGAACACCGGGGAGCTGTTTTTT. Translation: CASSITAANTGELFF.

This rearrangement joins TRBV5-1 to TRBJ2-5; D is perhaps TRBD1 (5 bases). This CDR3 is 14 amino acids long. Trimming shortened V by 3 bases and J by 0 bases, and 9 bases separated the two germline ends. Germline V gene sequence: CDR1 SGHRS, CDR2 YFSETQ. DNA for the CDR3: TGCGCCAGCAGCTGGGGCTACAACCAAGAGACCCAGTACTTC. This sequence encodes CASSWGYNQETQYF.

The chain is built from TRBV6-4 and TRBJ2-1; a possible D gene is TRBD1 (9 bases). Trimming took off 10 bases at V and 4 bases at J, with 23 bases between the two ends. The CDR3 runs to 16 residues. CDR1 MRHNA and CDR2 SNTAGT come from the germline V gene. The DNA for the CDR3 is TGTGCCACCGGACAGGGGAGCGGGAGTTATTACAATGAGCAGTTCTTC. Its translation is CATGQGSGSYYNEQFF.

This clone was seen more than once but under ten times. The CDR3 region is CASNGGGPREQYF. Here the CDR3 DNA reads TGTGCCAGCAATGGGGGAGGGCCGCGCGAGCAGTACTTC. The rearrangement joins TRBV27 to TRBJ2-7; 7 bases match TRBD2. The CDR3 sequence is 13 residues long. V lost 7 bases, J lost 6 bases, and 9 bases stayed unmatched. CDR1 and CDR2 from the germline V gene are MNHEY and SMNVEV (reference sequence).

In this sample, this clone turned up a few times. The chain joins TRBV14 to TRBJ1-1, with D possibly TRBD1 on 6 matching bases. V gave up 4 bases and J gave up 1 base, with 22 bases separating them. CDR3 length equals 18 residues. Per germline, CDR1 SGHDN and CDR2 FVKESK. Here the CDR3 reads CASSPLGRQAYGNTEAFF. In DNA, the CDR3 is TGTGCCAGCAGCCCCCTCGGTAGACAGGCCTATGGGAACACTGAAGCTTTCTTT.

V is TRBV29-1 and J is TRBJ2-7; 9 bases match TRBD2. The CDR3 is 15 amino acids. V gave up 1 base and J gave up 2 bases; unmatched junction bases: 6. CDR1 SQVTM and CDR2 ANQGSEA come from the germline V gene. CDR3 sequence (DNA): TGCAGCGTTGAAGGTCGGCTAGCGGGAACCTACGAGCAGTACTTC. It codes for CSVEGRLAGTYEQYF.

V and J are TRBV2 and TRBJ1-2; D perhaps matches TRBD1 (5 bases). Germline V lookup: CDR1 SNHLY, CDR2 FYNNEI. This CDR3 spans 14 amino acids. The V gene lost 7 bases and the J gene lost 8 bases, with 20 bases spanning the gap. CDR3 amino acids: CASTLGVRVGGYTF. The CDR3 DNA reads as TGTGCCAGCACCCTAGGGGTCAGGGTTGGAGGCTACACCTTC.

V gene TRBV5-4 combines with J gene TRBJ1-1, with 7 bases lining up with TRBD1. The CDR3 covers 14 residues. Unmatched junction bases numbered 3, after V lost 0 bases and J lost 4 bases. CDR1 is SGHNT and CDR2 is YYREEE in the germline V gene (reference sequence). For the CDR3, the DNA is TGTGCCAGCAGCTTGGCACAGGGGTTCACTGAAGCTTTCTTT. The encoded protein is CASSLAQGFTEAFF.

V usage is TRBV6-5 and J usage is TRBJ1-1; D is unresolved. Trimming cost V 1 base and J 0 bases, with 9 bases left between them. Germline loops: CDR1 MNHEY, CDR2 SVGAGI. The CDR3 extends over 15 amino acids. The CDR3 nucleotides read TGTGCCAGCAGTTACTTCCGGACTGTGAACACTGAAGCTTTCTTT. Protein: CASSYFRTVNTEAFF.

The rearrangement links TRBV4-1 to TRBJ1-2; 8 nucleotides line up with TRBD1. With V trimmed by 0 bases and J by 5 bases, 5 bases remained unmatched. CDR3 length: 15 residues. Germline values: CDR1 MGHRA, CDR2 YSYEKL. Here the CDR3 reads CASSQDRQGAYGYTF. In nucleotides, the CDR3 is TGCGCCAGCAGCCAAGATCGTCAGGGGGCATATGGCTACACCTTC.

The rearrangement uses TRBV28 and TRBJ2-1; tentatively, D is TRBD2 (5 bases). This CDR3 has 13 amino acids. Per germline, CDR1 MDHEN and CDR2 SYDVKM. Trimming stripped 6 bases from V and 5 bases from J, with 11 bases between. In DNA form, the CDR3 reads TGTGCCAGCAGCCCAGCGGTTAACAATGAGCAGTTCTTC. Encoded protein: CASSPAVNNEQFF.

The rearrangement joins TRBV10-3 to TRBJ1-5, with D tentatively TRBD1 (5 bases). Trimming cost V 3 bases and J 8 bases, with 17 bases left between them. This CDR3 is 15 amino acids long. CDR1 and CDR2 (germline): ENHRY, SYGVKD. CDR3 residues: CAISESAGLGEPQHF. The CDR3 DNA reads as TGTGCCATCAGTGAATCGGCAGGGCTAGGTGAGCCCCAGCATTTT.

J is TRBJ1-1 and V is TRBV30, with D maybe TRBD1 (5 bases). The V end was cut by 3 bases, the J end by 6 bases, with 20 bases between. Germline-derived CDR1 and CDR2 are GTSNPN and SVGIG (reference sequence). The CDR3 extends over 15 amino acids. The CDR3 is CAWRARSGGKAEAFF. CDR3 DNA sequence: TGTGCCTGGAGAGCAAGAAGTGGGGGGAAGGCTGAAGCTTTCTTT.

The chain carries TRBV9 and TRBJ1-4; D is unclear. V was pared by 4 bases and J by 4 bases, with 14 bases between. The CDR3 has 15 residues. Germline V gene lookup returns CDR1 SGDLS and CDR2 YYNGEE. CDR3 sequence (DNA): TGTGCCAGCAGCCCATTTCGACGGAGTAATGAAAAACTGTTTTTT. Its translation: CASSPFRRSNEKLFF.

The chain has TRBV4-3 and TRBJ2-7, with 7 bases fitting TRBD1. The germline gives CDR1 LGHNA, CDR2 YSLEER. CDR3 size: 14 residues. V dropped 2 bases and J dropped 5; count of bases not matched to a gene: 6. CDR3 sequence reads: CASSQRSRGHEQYF. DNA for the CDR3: TGCGCCAGCAGCCAACGATCAAGGGGGCACGAGCAGTACTTC.

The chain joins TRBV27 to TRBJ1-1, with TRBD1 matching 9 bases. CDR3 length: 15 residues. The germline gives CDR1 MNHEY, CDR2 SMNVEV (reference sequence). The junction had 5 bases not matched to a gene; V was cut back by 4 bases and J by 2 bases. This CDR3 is CASSSSTGGNTEAFF. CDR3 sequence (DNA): TGTGCCAGCAGTTCGTCTACAGGGGGCAACACTGAAGCTTTCTTT.

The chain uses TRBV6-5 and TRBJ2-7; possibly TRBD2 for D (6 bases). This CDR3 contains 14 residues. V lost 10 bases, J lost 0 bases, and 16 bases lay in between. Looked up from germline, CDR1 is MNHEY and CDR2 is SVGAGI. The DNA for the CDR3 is TGTGCCACCCAAGGGACTGGAACCTCCTACGAGCAGTACTTC. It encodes CATQGTGTSYEQYF.